The entry below gives a single TCR beta chain sequence along with its context. The entry originates in a study of blood T cell repertoires in COVID-19. Clinical history as reported by participants underpinned cohort assignment. The CDR3 totals 12 residues. The V and J ends lost 5 bases and 7 bases, in that order; junction bases with no gene match: 4. Germline V gives CDR1 LGHDT, CDR2 YNNKEL (reference sequence). Data came from immunoSEQ multiplex PCR; TCRdb stores just in-frame clones and leaves some out. The data show 400,000 to 450,000 clones, about nine tenths seen once. Sequencing was carried out using PBMCs or T cells enriched from blood (not recorded which). The clonotype comes from a man younger than 35 who had recovered from COVID-19. The V call is TRBV3-1 (or the pseudogene TRBV3-2), the J call TRBJ1-1; 7 positions agree with TRBD1. DNA for the CDR3: TGTGCCAGCAGCACACGACAGGGTGAAGCTTTCTTT. Amino acid sequence: CASSTRQGEAFF.